The 16 T cell receptor beta chains below come from one sample, sequenced in a study of cytomegalovirus exposure and HLA in healthy donors. Vbeta (60) and Jbeta (13) primers were used in the PCR. Data came from immunoSEQ multiplex PCR; TCRdb stores just in-frame clones and leaves some out. The data show approximately 190,000 clones, approximately 78% seen once. Sequencing input: PBMCs. The receptor source for this set is a woman aged 45-59 years in good health and CMV-seropositive.

A single count supports this clone. The chain uses TRBV5-1 and TRBJ1-1, with D possibly TRBD1 on 5 matching bases. V was pared by 3 bases and J by 0 bases, with 12 bases between. CDR1 is SGHRS, CDR2 YFSETQ, per germline. This CDR3 is 15 amino acids long. This CDR3 reads CASSWMGGLNTEAFF. DNA of the CDR3: TGCGCCAGCAGCTGGATGGGGGGTCTGAACACTGAAGCTTTCTTT.

This clone was counted only a few times. Other DNA sequences within the sample encode an identical CDR3. In nucleotides, the CDR3 is TGTGCCAGCAGCTTACGCGGGGAGACCCAGTACTTC. Protein sequence: CASSLRGETQYF. V is TRBV7-6 and J is TRBJ2-5; D perhaps matches TRBD2 (5 bases). Trimming took off 2 bases at V and 5 bases at J, with 6 bases between the two ends. The CDR3 totals 12 residues. CDR1 is SGHVS, CDR2 FNYEAQ, per germline.

The chain is built from TRBV5-5 and TRBJ2-1, with a tentative D call TRBD2 (6 bases). The CDR3 is made up of 13 amino acids. V was cut by 6 bases and J by 5 bases, with 12 bases left in between. The germline V gene has CDR1 SGHKS and CDR2 YYEKEE (reference sequence). The CDR3 reads CASTSDYHNEQFF. In DNA, the CDR3 is TGTGCCAGCACCTCGGACTACCACAATGAGCAGTTCTTC.

The rearrangement joins TRBV6-5 to TRBJ2-7, with TRBD1 matching 8 bases. Germline assignment: CDR1 MNHEY and CDR2 SVGAGI. Trimming took 6 bases from V and 6 from J; bases not matched to a gene: 4. There are 12 residues in the CDR3. The CDR3 here is CASSRQGLEQYF. DNA for the CDR3: TGTGCCAGCAGCAGACAGGGGCTCGAGCAGTACTTC.

The chain is built from TRBV7-6 and TRBJ2-3; TRBD2 matches at 11 bases. The length of the CDR3 is 15 residues. CDR1 is SGHVS and CDR2 is FNYEAQ in the germline V gene. V shed 6 bases, J shed 5 bases, and the junction held 7 bases outside the gene matches. The CDR3 sequence: CASRPSGGQGDTQYF. The CDR3 coding sequence is TGTGCCAGCAGACCTAGCGGGGGGCAGGGAGATACGCAGTATTTT.

With respect to this clone: An end of the junction differs from the germline gene, which may be a read error. This chain links TRBV4-2 with TRBJ2-4, with D perhaps TRBD1 (5 bases). The CDR3 has 15 residues. Germline values: CDR1 LGHNA, CDR2 YNFKEQ. The chain's CDR3 is CASSHTGTAKNSQYF. The CDR3 bases are TGTGCCAGCAGCCACACAGGTACGGCCAAAAACAGTCAGTACTTC.

This clone was detected only once. The chain links TRBV7-8 to TRBJ1-6, with D maybe TRBD1 (5 bases). CDR1 SGHVS and CDR2 FQNEAQ come from the germline V gene. This CDR3 has 13 amino acids. V lost 5 bases and J 7 bases, leaving 9 bases between the germline ends. CDR3 protein: CASSPRVNSPLHF. CDR3 nucleotides: TGTGCCAGCAGCCCCAGGGTCAATTCACCCCTCCACTTT.

This clone was observed a handful of times. This sequence joins TRBV20-1 and TRBJ1-3; D remains ambiguous. The V end lost 6 bases, the J end lost 4 bases, and 7 bases lay between the germline ends. This CDR3 is built from 11 residues. Germline assignment: CDR1 DFQATT and CDR2 SNEGSKA (reference sequence). The CDR3 DNA follows: TGCAGTGCCCAGGTCGGAAACACCATATATTTT. Protein: CSAQVGNTIYF.

Only one count was recorded for this clone. The chain couples TRBV28 to TRBJ1-3, with D perhaps matching TRBD1 (5 bases). V lost 4 bases to trimming and J lost 1 base, with 11 bases between them. This CDR3 contains 15 residues. Germline CDR1 reads MDHEN; CDR2 reads SYDVKM. The CDR3 is CASSSPGESGNTIYF. The CDR3 coding sequence is TGTGCCAGCAGTTCCCCGGGGGAGTCTGGAAACACCATATATTTT.

This chain links TRBV7-9 with TRBJ2-7; possible D gene TRBD1, 6 bases. Germline V CDR1 and CDR2: SEHNR, FQNEAQ (reference sequence). The CDR3 extends over 14 amino acids. The V end lost 5 bases, the J end lost 4 bases, and 15 bases lay between the germline ends. In DNA form, the CDR3 reads TGTGCCAGCAGCCCCGGGACACCTTTATACGAGCAGTACTTC. Its protein is CASSPGTPLYEQYF. The full variable domain, in which reference TRBV7-9 and TRBJ2-7 provide the parts outside the CDR3, is DTGVSQNPRHKITKRGQNVTFRCDPISEHNRLYWYRQTLGQGPEFLTYFQNEAQLEKSRLLSDRFSAERPKGSFSTLEIQRTEQGDSAMYLCASSPGTPLYEQYFGPGTRLTVT.

Notes on this clone: Its ends do not fully match the called genes, so a read error is possible. This rearrangement joins TRBV7-9 to TRBJ1-1, with D unclear. Germline V lookup: CDR1 SEHNR, CDR2 FQNEAQ (reference sequence). This CDR3 has 14 residues. The DNA of the CDR3 is TGTTCCAGCAGCTTACAGATCTTGAACACTGAAGCTTTCTTT. Its protein product is CSSSLQILNTEAFF. The whole variable domain, filled in from reference TRBV7-9 and TRBJ1-1, reads DTGVSQNPRHKITKRGQNVTFRCDPISEHNRLYWYRQTLGQGPEFLTYFQNEAQLEKSRLLSDRFSAERPKGSFSTLEIQRTEQGDSAMYLCSSSLQILNTEAFFGQGTRLTVV.

The chain carries TRBV6-6 and TRBJ1-2; 7 nucleotides line up with TRBD1. J gave up 0 bases and V 2 bases, and 6 bases lay outside the gene matches. The length of the CDR3 is 16 residues. The germline CDR1 and CDR2 sequences are MNHNY and SVGAGI (reference sequence). This CDR3 reads CASSYGTATTNYGYTF. The CDR3 nucleotides are TGTGCCAGCAGTTACGGGACAGCCACCACTAACTATGGCTACACCTTC.

The chain couples TRBV6-1 to TRBJ2-5, with 9 bases identical to TRBD2. TRBJ2-7 matches the DNA end more closely, so the J call is doubtful. CDR1 and CDR2 (germline): MNHNS, SASEGT. The CDR3 has 14 amino acids. CDR3 DNA: TGTGCCAGCAGTGGTGCGGGAGGGATTCACGAGCAGTACTTC. This sequence encodes CASSGAGGIHEQYF.

V is TRBV4-1 and J is TRBJ2-1; D unclear. This CDR3 contains 15 residues. V lost 1 base, J lost 3 bases, and 10 bases lay in between. Looked up from germline, CDR1 is MGHRA and CDR2 is YSYEKL. This CDR3 reads CASSQVGDRYNEQFF. The DNA for the CDR3 is TGCGCCAGCAGCCAAGTTGGAGACCGCTACAATGAGCAGTTCTTC.

V usage is TRBV6-6 and J usage is TRBJ1-1; D perhaps matches TRBD1 (6 bases). Germline V gives CDR1 MNHNY, CDR2 SVGAGI (reference sequence). CDR3 length: 15 amino acids. Trimming took off 6 bases at V and 0 bases at J, with 14 bases between the two ends. CDR3 sequence reads: CASRLRGTLNTEAFF. The DNA for the CDR3 is TGTGCCAGCAGGCTCAGGGGCACTCTGAACACTGAAGCTTTCTTT.

This clone has just a few counts. The chain has TRBV6-5 and TRBJ2-7, with 10 bases that match TRBD2. CDR1 is MNHEY, CDR2 SVGAGI, per germline. J was trimmed by 7 bases and V by 2 bases; bases with no gene match: 11. This CDR3 is 16 amino acids long. Here the CDR3 DNA reads TGTGCCAGCAGTTACAGCTTAGCGGGAGGCCGTACAGAGCAGTACTTC. This sequence encodes CASSYSLAGGRTEQYF.